The 31 T cell receptor beta chains given below trace back to one sample, sequenced in a study of regulatory T cells in long-lasting Graves disease. Time point given: persistent/refractory GD, antithyroid drugs over 5 years with positive TRAb. Generation of the TCR library employed RNA extracted from PBMCs. Arm-PCR of CDR3 regions and iRepertoire HTBI primers were used to build TCR beta libraries. MiXCR, applied by TCRdb to the multiplex PCR reads, yields one record per CDR3 protein. The sample lists under 500,000 distinct CDR3 sequences; less than 25% were seen once. The sequences come from peripheral blood mononuclear cells (PBMCs), collected when the disease was refractory, from a patient treated with antithyroid drugs. The receptor source for this set is a female donor with Graves disease.

Points on this clonotype: A read error may be the cause here, since a much bigger clone is one base away. The chain employs TRBV6-2 or TRBV6-3 and TRBJ2-7, with a tentative D call TRBD1 (7 bases). CDR1 and CDR2 from the germline V gene are MNHEY and SVGEGT. The CDR3 sequence is 12 residues long. Trimming took 11 bases from V and 6 from J, leaving 17 bases between them. This chain's CDR3 is CAGGQDGGEQYF. For the CDR3, the DNA is TGTGCCGGCGGACAGGACGGGGGCGAGCAGTACTTC.

The chain carries TRBV20-1 and TRBJ2-1; 13 nucleotides line up with TRBD2. The CDR3 consists of 14 residues. CDR1 and CDR2 (germline): DFQATT, SNEGSKA (reference sequence). With V trimmed by 2 bases and J by 9 bases, 4 bases remained unmatched. The CDR3 region has the DNA TGCAGTGCTAGAACCGGGACTAGCGGGGTTGAGCAGTTCTTC. This translates into CSARTGTSGVEQFF.

This clonotype has at least ten counts. The CDR3 nucleotides read TGTGCCAGCAGTGACGGTGCCCCGATGGGGGTGGAACTGTTTTTT. Residues: CASSDGAPMGVELFF. V gene TRBV2 combines with J gene TRBJ1-4, with a possible D match to TRBD1 (5 bases). The V end was cut by 3 bases, the J end by 12 bases, with 20 bases between. The CDR3 consists of 15 residues. The germline CDR1 and CDR2 sequences are SNHLY and FYNNEI.

Here the CDR3 reads CASTPHGTGAASYEQYF. CDR3 DNA: TGTGCCAGCACCCCTCACGGGACAGGGGCCGCGAGCTACGAGCAGTACTTC. The chain carries TRBV6-1 and TRBJ2-7, with 10 bases identical to TRBD1. The CDR3 has 17 amino acids. Germline assignment: CDR1 MNHNS and CDR2 SASEGT. The junction had 15 bases not matched to a gene; V was cut back by 7 bases and J by 3 bases.

This sequence joins TRBV7-6 and TRBJ2-7; TRBD1 matches at 7 bases. The CDR3 loop spans 16 amino acids. The V and J ends lost 5 bases and 2 bases, in that order; junction bases with no gene match: 12. Germline V gene lookup returns CDR1 SGHVS and CDR2 FNYEAQ. The CDR3 loop is CASSTSPQGTTYEQYF. The CDR3 coding sequence is TGTGCCAGCAGCACTAGTCCACAGGGGACGACCTACGAGCAGTACTTC.

This clonotype has only a few counts. The chain links TRBV19 to TRBJ2-5; the D gene is possibly TRBD1 (5 bases). Germline V gene data show CDR1 as LNHDA and CDR2 as SQIVND (reference sequence). The CDR3 runs to 14 residues. Deletions cut 6 bases from V and 1 base from J, with 12 bases between. The CDR3 DNA reads TGTGCCAGTAGCTTAACCGACAGCCAAGAGACCCAGTACTTC. Amino acid sequence: CASSLTDSQETQYF.

The CDR3 region is CSARGEGRKNIQYF. The CDR3 nucleotides read TGCAGTGCTAGAGGCGAAGGACGGAAAAACATTCAGTACTTC. The chain couples TRBV20-1 to TRBJ2-4; D uncertain. CDR1 and CDR2 from the germline V gene are DFQATT and SNEGSKA (reference sequence). This CDR3 comprises 14 residues. V lost 1 base, J lost 4 bases, and 11 bases lay in between.

This clonotype was detected only a few times. The chain recombines TRBV20-1 with TRBJ1-5; D is ambiguous. Trimming removed 6 bases from V and 5 bases from J, with 2 bases in between. The length of the CDR3 is 9 residues. In germline, CDR1 is DFQATT, CDR2 SNEGSKA (reference sequence). In DNA form, the CDR3 reads TGCAGTGCCCATCAGCCCCAGCATTTT. This translates into CSAHQPQHF.

There are many counts of this clonotype. This sequence joins TRBV3-1 and TRBJ2-7; D perhaps matches TRBD1 (5 bases). The V end lost 3 bases, the J end lost 6 bases, and 18 bases lay between the germline ends. The CDR3 covers 15 residues. Germline V gene sequence: CDR1 LGHDT, CDR2 YNNKEL (reference sequence). The CDR3 loop is CASSHSIQGFGEQYF. CDR3 nucleotide sequence: TGTGCCAGCAGCCATTCCATCCAGGGCTTCGGCGAGCAGTACTTC.

The chain has TRBV19 and TRBJ2-1, with 7 nucleotides matching TRBD2. CDR1 LNHDA and CDR2 SQIVND come from the germline V gene (reference sequence). The junction had 6 bases not matched to a gene; V was cut back by 7 bases and J by 6 bases. The CDR3 length is 13 residues. CDR3 in DNA: TGTGCCAGTACCCGACCGGGAGGCAATGAGCAGTTCTTC. As protein: CASTRPGGNEQFF.

There are a few counts of this clonotype. V and J are TRBV6-1 and TRBJ1-1; D not certain. The CDR3 has 12 amino acids. V shed 6 bases and J shed 6 bases, with 11 bases lying between them. CDR1 is MNHNS, CDR2 SASEGT, per germline. The CDR3 is CASSPGFPEAFF. Written as DNA, the CDR3 is TGTGCCAGCAGCCCCGGGTTCCCTGAAGCTTTCTTT.

This clonotype has a count of ten or more. The genes are TRBV6-2 or TRBV6-3 and TRBJ1-1, with D maybe TRBD1 (6 bases). V lost 2 bases and J 5 bases, leaving 12 bases between the germline ends. The germline V gene has CDR1 MNHEY and CDR2 SVGEGT. The CDR3 totals 14 residues. Written as DNA, the CDR3 is TGTGCCAGCAGTTACGAGCAGGGGCCGACTGAAGCTTTCTTT. This encodes CASSYEQGPTEAFF.

J is TRBJ2-7 and V is TRBV5-1; TRBD2 agrees at 11 bases. The CDR3 is 20 residues long. Germline assignment: CDR1 SGHRS and CDR2 YFSETQ. V was clipped by 3 bases and J by 3 bases; unmatched bases: 20. The CDR3 region is CASSSRTSGLSSFLYYEQYF. The CDR3 DNA follows: TGCGCCAGCAGCTCTCGGACTAGCGGGCTCTCCTCGTTTCTGTACTACGAGCAGTACTTC. Supplemented by reference TRBV5-1 and TRBJ2-7, the full variable domain reads KAGVTQTPRYLIKTRGQQVTLSCSPISGHRSVSWYQQTPGQGLQFLFEYFSETQRNKGNFPGRFSGRQFSNSRSEMNVSTLELGDSALYLCASSSRTSGLSSFLYYEQYFGPGTRLTVT.

This clonotype came up many times. V is TRBV7-8 and J is TRBJ1-2; no reliable D call. The CDR3 loop spans 15 amino acids. Germline V lookup: CDR1 SGHVS, CDR2 FQNEAQ. V was trimmed by 0 bases and J by 2 bases, leaving 10 bases between them. Here the CDR3 reads CASSLAFAENYGYTF. CDR3 DNA sequence: TGTGCCAGCAGCTTAGCGTTTGCAGAAAACTATGGCTACACCTTC.

This clonotype occurred a few times. This rearrangement joins TRBV29-1 to TRBJ2-7; 7 nucleotides line up with TRBD1. V lost 6 bases to trimming and J lost 3 bases; unmatched junction nucleotides: 2. The CDR3 sequence is 11 residues long. Germline-derived CDR1 and CDR2 are SQVTM and ANQGSEA. The CDR3 DNA reads TGCAGCGTGCGGACAGGCTACGAGCAGTACTTC. It translates to CSVRTGYEQYF.

This clonotype was seen at least ten times. The V call is TRBV4-3, the J call TRBJ2-7, with D perhaps matching TRBD1 (6 bases). Germline CDR1 LGHNA, CDR2 YSLEER. Between the trimmed V and J ends, which lost 1 base and 1 base, there was a span of 14 bases. The CDR3 contains 16 residues. The DNA of the CDR3 is TGCGCCAGCAGCCAAGTCTGGCAGGGGAATTCCTACGAGCAGTACTTC. Its protein is CASSQVWQGNSYEQYF.

This clonotype was found many times. The gene calls are TRBV27 and TRBJ1-1, with D maybe TRBD1 (5 bases). With 3 bases removed from V and 5 bases from J, the gap between germline ends came to 10 bases. The CDR3 loop spans 13 amino acids. Germline V gene lookup returns CDR1 MNHEY and CDR2 SMNVEV (reference sequence). CDR3 residues: CASSFGGGTEAFF. As DNA, the CDR3 is TGTGCCAGCAGTTTTGGGGGTGGGACTGAAGCTTTCTTT.

This clonotype has at least ten counts. In DNA, the CDR3 is TGTGCCAGCAGAAAGAACCAGGGATCCAATCAGCCCCAGCATTTT. This codes for CASRKNQGSNQPQHF. V usage is TRBV12-3 or TRBV12-4 and J usage is TRBJ1-5; D might be TRBD1 (5 bases). V lost 6 bases and J 3 bases, leaving 15 bases between the germline ends. This CDR3 has 15 amino acids.

The chain joins TRBV5-1 to TRBJ2-5; D is perhaps TRBD1 (6 bases). The CDR3 has 15 amino acids. The V end lost 4 bases, the J end lost 3 bases, and 16 bases lay between the germline ends. Per the germline V gene, CDR1 is SGHRS and CDR2 is YFSETQ. CDR3 region: CASSPLWTVKETQYF. CDR3 bases: TGCGCCAGCAGCCCGCTCTGGACAGTTAAAGAGACCCAGTACTTC.

Comment on this clonotype: A far bigger clonotype differs at one base, so this is likely a read error. The chain employs TRBV2 and TRBJ1-2; 7 bases match TRBD1. CDR3 length equals 16 residues. The V gene's germline CDR1 is SNHLY and CDR2 FYNNEI. The CDR3 bases are TGTGCCAGCAGTGCTAACCGGGACAGTACTAACTATGACTACACCTTC. Its translation is CASSANRDSTNYDYTF.

In this sample, this clonotype turned up many times. The chain uses TRBV11-2 and TRBJ2-7; D call uncertain. Germline V gene sequence: CDR1 SGHAT, CDR2 FQNNGV. This CDR3 contains 13 residues. Trimming shortened V by 2 bases and J by 2 bases, and 7 bases separated the two germline ends. The CDR3 sequence is CASSLSLAYEQYF. CDR3 bases: TGTGCCAGCAGCTTAAGTTTGGCCTACGAGCAGTACTTC.

Remarks on this clonotype: A junction end diverges from the germline sequence, so it may reflect a read error. CDR3: CANSIDRGLNTGAFF. The CDR3 DNA is TGTGCCAACAGTATCGACAGGGGACTGAACACTGGAGCTTTCTTT. The chain is built from TRBV28 and TRBJ1-1; 8 nucleotides line up with TRBD1. The CDR3 is 15 residues long. Per the germline V gene, CDR1 is MDHEN and CDR2 is SYDVKM.

At least ten counts were recorded for this clonotype. The chain employs TRBV29-1 and TRBJ2-7; D is perhaps TRBD1 (5 bases). CDR1 is SQVTM and CDR2 is ANQGSEA in the germline V gene. The CDR3 spans 14 residues. V was shortened by 6 bases and J by 2 bases, with 17 bases between the two germline ends. DNA for the CDR3: TGCAGCGTCCAACCCACAGGACCAACCTACGAGCAGTACTTC. It encodes CSVQPTGPTYEQYF.

The rearrangement links TRBV25-1 to TRBJ2-7, with 9 nucleotides matching TRBD2. V lost 8 bases and J lost 0; bases outside the gene matches: 5. The germline CDR1 and CDR2 sequences are MGHDK and SYGVNS. The CDR3 runs to 14 residues. DNA of the CDR3: TGTGCCAGCCGAACGACTAGCGGCTCCTACGAGCAGTACTTC. Translated, it gives CASRTTSGSYEQYF.

This clonotype appeared many times. This chain joins TRBV5-5 and TRBJ2-7; weak D call: TRBD1 (5 bases). The CDR3 spans 15 residues. Germline V gene lookup returns CDR1 SGHKS and CDR2 YYEKEE (reference sequence). V shed 3 bases and J shed 4 bases, with 17 bases lying between them. The CDR3 region is CASSSTVGFGYEQYF. CDR3 nucleotide sequence: TGTGCCAGCAGCTCGACAGTGGGCTTTGGATACGAGCAGTACTTC.

The chain uses TRBV6-4 and TRBJ1-1, with a possible D match to TRBD1 (5 bases). The V end was cut by 5 bases, the J end by 0 bases, with 22 bases between. The CDR3 runs 18 residues. Germline V lookup: CDR1 MRHNA, CDR2 SNTAGT. The CDR3 loop is CASSYNWQDRGLNTEAFF. The CDR3 DNA follows: TGTGCCAGCAGTTACAATTGGCAGGACCGGGGGTTGAACACTGAAGCTTTCTTT.

The J gene is TRBJ1-1, the V gene TRBV6-2 or TRBV6-3, with a weak D call TRBD1 (6 bases). The CDR3 totals 14 residues. Germline-derived CDR1 and CDR2 are MNHEY and SVGEGT. V lost 6 bases and J 1 base, leaving 12 bases between the germline ends. The chain's CDR3 is CASRTGTGNTEAFF. The CDR3 coding sequence is TGTGCCAGCAGAACAGGGACCGGGAACACTGAAGCTTTCTTT.

This clonotype came up a few times. The gene calls are TRBV20-1 and TRBJ1-2; 8 nucleotides match TRBD1. Trimming took 6 bases from V and 3 from J; bases not matched to a gene: 15. The CDR3 is 16 residues long. Germline V gene sequence: CDR1 DFQATT, CDR2 SNEGSKA (reference sequence). CDR3 nucleotides: TGCAGTGCGGACGTGGACAGGGAGAAGCCGGACTATGGCTACACCTTC. This codes for CSADVDREKPDYGYTF.

This clonotype was observed at least ten times. The chain joins TRBV2 to TRBJ1-5, with 8 positions matching TRBD1. The CDR3 has 14 amino acids. The junction had 0 bases not matched to a gene; V was cut back by 1 base and J by 4 bases. Per the germline V gene, CDR1 is SNHLY and CDR2 is FYNNEI. CDR3 nucleotides: TGTGCCAGCAGTGAAGGACAGGGGAATCAGCCCCAGCATTTT. Its translation is CASSEGQGNQPQHF.

V usage is TRBV20-1 and J usage is TRBJ1-3, with D unresolved. Trimming left V 6 bases short and J 7 bases short, with 13 bases between. The germline V gene encodes CDR1 DFQATT and CDR2 SNEGSKA (reference sequence). The CDR3 has 12 amino acids. The CDR3 coding sequence is TGCAGTGCCGCTACTCCTGAGAACACCATATATTTT. Translating it yields CSAATPENTIYF.

This chain uses TRBV7-9 with TRBJ2-2, with D uncertain. Germline V gene lookup returns CDR1 SEHNR and CDR2 FQNEAQ (reference sequence). The CDR3 has 15 amino acids. The V end was cut by 4 bases, the J end by 5 bases, with 14 bases between. Written as DNA, the CDR3 is TGTGCCAGCAGCTCACGAGATTTGGGGACCGGGGAGCTGTTTTTT. It encodes CASSSRDLGTGELFF.